This paragraph covers one T cell receptor beta chain sequence. Its antigen is not identified. This sample stems from a study of vaccination effects on CD4 cells after COVID-19. The wider study: Participants were given two doses of BNT162b2 or mRNA-1273 vaccine. General study results and limits: The study found that post-vaccine spike-reactive clones in convalescents were mainly new vaccine-induced clones.

TCRdb's copy holds only in-frame clones and misses some; the assay was immunoSEQ multiplex PCR. The sample lists approximately 20,000 clones, about 74% seen once, with over 15% in the top ten. Within the ViraFEST assay, antigen-specific CD4+ T cells underwent expansion with viral peptide pools prior to sequencing. Between days 9 and 11 of culture, CD4+ T cells were separated out. Sometime from March through December 2020, the person acquired a SARS-CoV-2 infection that PCR confirmed. PBMC cultures contained approximately 1.8 million cells per well, roughly 10 IU/ml IL-2 and 10 ug/ml peptides. Half-medium exchanges with IL-2 medium took place on days 3 and 7. The ends lost 7 bases at V and 4 bases at J; junction bases unmatched: 14. Per the germline V gene, CDR1 is MNHEY and CDR2 is SMNVEV (reference sequence). This CDR3 has 16 amino acids.

The starting material was CD4+ T cells from PBMCs cultured with SARS-CoV-2 spike peptides, obtained before COVID-19 vaccination. The source is a human donor who had a prior SARS-CoV-2 infection. The rearrangement links TRBV27 to TRBJ2-3; 7 nucleotides agree with TRBD1. The DNA for the CDR3 is TGTGCCAGCACACTGAGGATGCAGGGGGTCGCAGATACGCAGTATTTT. This gives the protein CASTLRMQGVADTQYF.